Below are 22 T cell receptor beta chains sequenced from a single sample in a study of T cell changes during pregnancy in multiple sclerosis. Sequencing used immunoSEQ multiplex PCR; TCRdb keeps in-frame clones, though not all of them. The sample has tens of thousands of clones, approximately 90% seen once; the top ten hold about 0.95%. The specimen was peripheral blood, collected before pregnancy. All receptors derive from a female donor with multiple sclerosis, enrolled in a pregnancy study.

V gene TRBV2 combines with J gene TRBJ2-5; 8 nucleotides match TRBD1. Trimming removed 3 bases from V and 5 bases from J; junction bases left unmatched: 8. CDR3 size: 15 residues. Per germline, CDR1 SNHLY and CDR2 FYNNEI. The CDR3 coding sequence is TGTGCCAGCAGTGATGACAGGGGTTGGGGGGAGACCCAGTACTTC. Translated, it gives CASSDDRGWGETQYF.

V usage is TRBV7-6 and J usage is TRBJ1-5, with D perhaps TRBD1 (6 bases). The germline V gene has CDR1 SGHVS and CDR2 FNYEAQ. This CDR3 spans 14 amino acids. V was pared by 4 bases and J by 3 bases, with 10 bases between. CDR3 region: CASSSPGDNQPQHF. DNA of the CDR3: TGTGCCAGCAGCTCTCCAGGGGACAATCAGCCCCAGCATTTT.

V and J are TRBV19 and TRBJ2-1; 9 nucleotides match TRBD2. Germline CDR1 and CDR2: LNHDA and SQIVND (reference sequence). V gave up 3 bases and J gave up 4 bases; unmatched junction bases: 4. The CDR3 sequence is 15 residues long. The CDR3 DNA reads TGTGCCAGTAGTATGAGCCTAGCGGGGTACAATGAGCAGTTCTTC. This sequence encodes CASSMSLAGYNEQFF.

The rearrangement joins TRBV30 to TRBJ2-2; 7 nucleotides align to TRBD2. The CDR3 is 16 amino acids. V dropped 2 bases and J dropped 6; count of bases not matched to a gene: 12. Germline V gene sequence: CDR1 GTSNPN, CDR2 SVGIG (reference sequence). CDR3 residues: CAWSLRKGLSSGELFF. CDR3 DNA: TGTGCCTGGAGTCTTAGGAAGGGACTAAGTTCCGGGGAGCTGTTTTTT.

The genes are TRBV2 and TRBJ1-2; no clear D gene. The CDR3 is 14 residues long. V was pared by 3 bases and J by 2 bases, with 10 bases between. Germline assignment: CDR1 SNHLY and CDR2 FYNNEI. CDR3 bases: TGTGCCAGCAGTGAGTCGAACAAGAACTATGGCTACACCTTC. As protein: CASSESNKNYGYTF.

The genes are TRBV5-5 and TRBJ1-1; TRBD1 aligns across 8 bases. This CDR3 has 17 residues. V lost 4 bases, J lost 5 bases, and 16 bases stayed unmatched. Germline V CDR1 and CDR2: SGHKS, YYEKEE (reference sequence). CDR3: CASSPSPGTGMGTEAFF. CDR3 bases: TGTGCCAGCAGCCCCAGTCCCGGGACAGGAATGGGAACTGAAGCTTTCTTT.

V usage is TRBV6-6 and J usage is TRBJ2-7, with 10 nucleotides matching TRBD2. V shed 2 bases, J shed 4 bases, and the junction held 5 bases outside the gene matches. Per germline, CDR1 MNHNY and CDR2 SVGAGI (reference sequence). The CDR3 runs 15 residues. The DNA of the CDR3 is TGTGCCAGCAGTTACGGGAGCGGGAGGGGGTACGAGCAGTACTTC. The encoded protein is CASSYGSGRGYEQYF.

The chain has TRBV7-9 and TRBJ2-7; maybe TRBD1 (6 bases). The V end lost 5 bases, the J end lost 6 bases, and 11 bases lay between the germline ends. In germline, CDR1 is SEHNR, CDR2 FQNEAQ (reference sequence). This CDR3 spans 12 amino acids. The DNA for the CDR3 is TGTGCCAGCAGCACAGGGTATCGCGAGCAGTACTTC. It is translated as CASSTGYREQYF.

The chain couples TRBV11-2 to TRBJ2-5; D is ambiguous. The germline V gene has CDR1 SGHAT and CDR2 FQNNGV. Trimming cost V 6 bases and J 1 base, with 12 bases left between them. CDR3 size: 14 residues. The CDR3 coding sequence is TGTGCCAGCAGTTTGCAGCGTTTCCAAGAGACCCAGTACTTC. The encoded protein is CASSLQRFQETQYF.

The chain employs TRBV27 and TRBJ1-4, with D hard to call. Between the trimmed V and J ends, which lost 6 bases and 5 bases, there was a span of 16 bases. The CDR3 sequence is 15 residues long. The germline CDR1 and CDR2 sequences are MNHEY and SMNVEV (reference sequence). CDR3 protein: CASSPGRVWNEKLFF. CDR3 nucleotide sequence: TGTGCCAGCAGCCCCGGGCGGGTTTGGAATGAAAAACTGTTTTTT. Looking up the rest from reference TRBV27 and TRBJ1-4 gives the full variable domain: EAQVTQNPRYLITVTGKKLTVTCSQNMNHEYMSWYRQDPGLGLRQIYYSMNVEVTDKGDVPEGYKVSRKEKRNFPLILESPSPNQTSLYFCASSPGRVWNEKLFFGSGTQLSVL.

The chain couples TRBV19 to TRBJ2-1; 12 bases map to TRBD2. The J segment lost 9 bases and the V segment lost 6 bases, leaving 9 bases of the junction unmatched. This CDR3 comprises 15 residues. The germline CDR1 and CDR2 sequences are LNHDA and SQIVND (reference sequence). The CDR3 is CASRPSGRVWSEQFF. CDR3 in DNA: TGTGCCAGTAGACCTAGCGGGAGGGTGTGGAGTGAGCAGTTCTTC.

The V call is TRBV19, the J call TRBJ1-1; 9 positions match TRBD1. CDR3 size: 13 residues. J was trimmed by 11 bases and V by 7 bases; bases with no gene match: 11. Germline CDR1 reads LNHDA; CDR2 reads SQIVND (reference sequence). CDR3 nucleotides: TGTGCCAGTATTAGGGGACAGGGAAGCTTGGCTTTCTTT. As protein: CASIRGQGSLAFF.

The V call is TRBV7-9, the J call TRBJ2-7; D remains ambiguous. CDR3 length: 13 residues. The germline CDR1 and CDR2 sequences are SEHNR and FQNEAQ (reference sequence). V lost 3 bases, J lost 2 bases, and 8 bases lay in between. DNA of the CDR3: TGTGCCAGCAGCTTGCCAGGAACCTACGAGCAGTACTTC. This gives the protein CASSLPGTYEQYF.

As DNA, the CDR3 is TGTGCCAGCAGTCACCAGAGGACAGGGGTATCCGCAACTAATGAAAAACTGTTTTTT. This translates into CASSHQRTGVSATNEKLFF. The chain joins TRBV5-5 to TRBJ1-4; 9 bases align to TRBD1. This CDR3 has 19 amino acids. In germline, CDR1 is SGHKS, CDR2 YYEKEE (reference sequence). V was clipped by 5 bases and J by 0 bases; unmatched bases: 14.

The V gene is TRBV2, the J gene TRBJ1-2; 7 nucleotides line up with TRBD1. The CDR3 length is 13 residues. V trimming: 6 bases; J trimming: 2 bases; junction bases outside the gene matches: 3. CDR1 SNHLY and CDR2 FYNNEI come from the germline V gene. CDR3 in amino acids: CASSLQGNYGYTF. The CDR3 DNA is TGTGCCAGCAGCTTACAGGGGAACTATGGCTACACCTTC.

J is TRBJ1-4 and V is TRBV2; D is undetermined. Germline-derived CDR1 and CDR2 are SNHLY and FYNNEI. V was pared by 8 bases and J by 8 bases, with 15 bases between. This CDR3 contains 13 residues. CDR3 bases: TGTGCCAGCTCGGGTCAGGAGGGCGAAAAACTGTTTTTT. Its protein is CASSGQEGEKLFF.

The chain carries TRBV10-3 and TRBJ2-3, with 14 bases aligning to TRBD2. The CDR3 loop spans 17 amino acids. Germline loops: CDR1 ENHRY, CDR2 SYGVKD. V shed 6 bases, J shed 3 bases, and the junction held 8 bases outside the gene matches. CDR3 sequence reads: CAISPGTSGRGTDTQYF. The CDR3 region has the DNA TGTGCCATCAGCCCCGGGACTAGCGGGAGAGGTACAGATACGCAGTATTTT.

The chain employs TRBV14 and TRBJ1-1; a possible D gene is TRBD1 (5 bases). The length of the CDR3 is 13 residues. The germline gives CDR1 SGHDN, CDR2 FVKESK. The V gene lost 2 bases and the J gene lost 6 bases, with 10 bases spanning the gap. The CDR3 DNA reads TGTGCCAGCAGCCAATTCTCAGGGTCTGAAGCTTTCTTT. Protein product: CASSQFSGSEAFF.

The genes are TRBV2 and TRBJ1-2; 10 positions match TRBD1. In germline, CDR1 is SNHLY, CDR2 FYNNEI. V dropped 7 bases and J dropped 4; count of bases not matched to a gene: 3. This CDR3 is built from 13 residues. CDR3: CASKGTGVYGYTF. DNA for the CDR3: TGTGCCAGCAAGGGGACAGGGGTCTATGGCTACACCTTC. The full variable domain, rest sourced from reference TRBV2 and TRBJ1-2, is EPEVTQTPSHQVTQMGQEVILRCVPISNHLYFYWYRQILGQKVEFLVSFYNNEISEKSEIFDDQFSVERPDGSNFTLKIRSTKLEDSAMYFCASKGTGVYGYTFGSGTRLTVV.

This chain links TRBV11-2 with TRBJ2-4; D is possibly TRBD1 (6 bases). Per germline, CDR1 SGHAT and CDR2 FQNNGV. V was shortened by 3 bases and J by 6 bases, with 15 bases between the two germline ends. The CDR3 covers 15 residues. CDR3 region: CASSFSTGSGNIQYF. CDR3 bases: TGTGCCAGCAGCTTTAGCACAGGGTCGGGAAACATTCAGTACTTC.

The V and J genes are TRBV9 and TRBJ2-7; tentative D call: TRBD2 (6 bases). V lost 0 bases to trimming and J lost 2 bases, with 9 bases between them. Looked up from germline, CDR1 is SGDLS and CDR2 is YYNGEE. The CDR3 totals 14 residues. The CDR3: CASSVGDFPYEQYF. CDR3 sequence (DNA): TGTGCCAGCAGCGTAGGGGACTTCCCCTACGAGCAGTACTTC.

This clone was detected only once. The chain joins TRBV28 to TRBJ2-4; D gene ambiguous. V was cut by 5 bases and J by 5 bases, with 10 bases left in between. The germline CDR1 and CDR2 sequences are MDHEN and SYDVKM. The CDR3 consists of 13 residues. The CDR3 DNA is TGTGCCAGCAGTACTCGACGGGAAAACATTCAGTACTTC. Its translation: CASSTRRENIQYF.